This TCR beta chain was found in a study of cytomegalovirus exposure and HLA in healthy donors (dated by TCRdb to the late 2010s). Describing the broader study: A later analysis indicated that the 100 to 150 validation repertoires were generated on the platform also employed for the 700 or so repertoires of the first cohort. The study aimed to test whether cataloging public T cell receptors could reveal signatures of past pathogen exposure. In addition to the first cohort of 666 subjects, a separate validation cohort of over 90 different subjects was used. To predict cytomegalovirus infection status, the study combined high-throughput TCR immunosequencing, statistical association of individual TCRs with disease status, and machine learning.

Summary of the overall study and its limitations: A few of the identified cytomegalovirus-associated TCR beta chains were confirmed in vitro to be specific for cytomegalovirus antigens. All 120 or so repertoires were used to score co-occurrence in the validation cohort in a later analysis, because that analysis had no HLA typing for the cohort. In a later analysis, TCRs clustered in the first cohort were found to also tend to co-occur in the 120 or so validation repertoires, with approximately 94% of cluster scores above 0. While some public TCRs were present in many individuals, most TCR sequences turned up only very rarely across donors. It was suggested by the authors that the approach could potentially be generalized to other disease states and immunological phenotypes. A total of 150 to 200 TCR beta chains were listed by the study as associated with cytomegalovirus. Cytomegalovirus status was reported to be diagnosed by the classifier with high specificity and sensitivity in both the original and validation cohorts.

Worth noting for this clone: Its binding antigen is unknown. Base quality data are lacking; no much larger clone is found one base away.

Donors formed part of the validation cohort, which comprised over a hundred subjects and was distinct from the first cohort of 550 to 850 subjects. The method behind the library was the immunoSEQ multiplex PCR assay. The paper's data handling went like this. A statistical classification framework was built to diagnose cytomegalovirus status from the catalog of TCR beta chain sequences. TCRdb took this table from immuneACCESS and kept in-frame rearrangements with V and J called. Such tables lack part of the clones; where checked against another copy, unresolved V genes explain under half of the gap, and the rest is unexplained. V, J and clone size derive from that table, while D and trimming were established from the DNA sequence. The sample table contains under 200,000 clones; only one count was recorded for roughly 91% of them. The ten largest clones take up over 4% of the sample. V drops 0 bases and J drops 6 bases, leaving 12 bases in between. As encoded in the germline V gene (reference sequence), CDR1 is LNHNV while CDR2 is YYDKDF. There are 14 amino acids in the CDR3, from cysteine to phenylalanine inclusive. Of the read, only the CDR3 DNA is kept; its 42 bases are in frame from base 1.

Sequencing was carried out using PBMCs. The chain links TRBV15 with TRBJ2-7; the D gene is unclear. This sequence originates from a man in his late teens or twenties in good health and CMV-seropositive. The DNA sequence is TGTGCCACCAGCAGAGATTTGGTAGCCGTCGAGCAGTACTTC. Translated, it reads CATSRDLVAVEQYF.